The 11 T cell receptor beta chains below all came from one sample that was sequenced in a study of CD8 T cells in Susac syndrome. An input of about 0.45 to 1 ug of RNA was subjected to reverse transcription using random hexamers. MiXCR, run by TCRdb on the immunoSEQ multiplex PCR reads, gives a single entry per CDR3 protein. The sample lists around 71,000 distinct CDR3 sequences, over 90% occurring once. Material for sequencing was CD4+ T cells from PBMCs. Receptor source: a human donor with multiple sclerosis.

V is TRBV13 and J is TRBJ2-2, with D maybe TRBD1 (5 bases). Germline CDR1 is PRHDT and CDR2 is FYEKMQ (reference sequence). This CDR3 spans 15 amino acids. V was trimmed by 1 base and J by 0 bases, leaving 6 bases between them. The CDR3 DNA follows: TGTGCCAGCAGCTTAGTAGGGGCGAACACCGGGGAGCTGTTTTTT. Protein sequence: CASSLVGANTGELFF.

The chain links TRBV30 to TRBJ1-5; D may be TRBD1 (5 bases). This CDR3 contains 19 residues. From germline, CDR1 is GTSNPN and CDR2 SVGIG (reference sequence). V lost 4 bases to trimming and J lost 5 bases, with 30 bases between them. The CDR3 region has the DNA TGTGCCTGGACCCCGGGGGTTTACCGGGCCAAGAGAATCGATCAGCCCCAGCATTTT. Protein: CAWTPGVYRAKRIDQPQHF.

The chain recombines TRBV6-6 with TRBJ2-1; 8 positions match TRBD2. The CDR3 covers 15 residues. V dropped 6 bases and J dropped 7; count of bases not matched to a gene: 11. Germline CDR1 MNHNY, CDR2 SVGAGI (reference sequence). The CDR3: CASRSRAGALNEQFF. The CDR3 DNA reads as TGTGCCAGCAGGTCAAGAGCGGGGGCTTTAAATGAGCAGTTCTTC.

The CDR3 DNA reads TGCGCCAGCAGCCCAGGCGCAAGCTCCTACGAGCAGTACTTC. It translates to CASSPGASSYEQYF. The V and J genes are TRBV5-1 and TRBJ2-7; the D is unclear. Germline CDR1 SGHRS, CDR2 YFSETQ. The CDR3 is 14 amino acids. V was pared by 4 bases and J by 0 bases, with 11 bases between. The full variable domain, rest sourced from reference TRBV5-1 and TRBJ2-7, is KAGVTQTPRYLIKTRGQQVTLSCSPISGHRSVSWYQQTPGQGLQFLFEYFSETQRNKGNFPGRFSGRQFSNSRSEMNVSTLELGDSALYLCASSPGASSYEQYFGPGTRLTVT.

This clonotype came up once. The chain combines TRBV12-3 or TRBV12-4 with TRBJ1-2, with D unresolved. Trimming shortened V by 7 bases and J by 4 bases, and 10 bases separated the two germline ends. This CDR3 has 12 amino acids. CDR3 residues: CASNPGSYGYTF. The CDR3 nucleotides read TGTGCCAGCAATCCCGGGAGCTATGGCTACACCTTC.

The genes are TRBV3-1 and TRBJ2-3, with TRBD2 identical over 8 bases. The ends lost 0 bases at V and 0 bases at J; junction bases unmatched: 17. The CDR3 is 21 residues long. Germline CDR1 LGHDT, CDR2 YNNKEL (reference sequence). CDR3 bases: TGTGCCAGCAGCCAAGAAGCACGGGGGGGGGCAGACAGGACTAGCACAGATACGCAGTATTTT. This codes for CASSQEARGGADRTSTDTQYF.

The gene calls are TRBV11-1 and TRBJ2-2, with 8 bases fitting TRBD1. The CDR3 has 14 amino acids. Germline V gene sequence: CDR1 SGHAT, CDR2 FQDESV (reference sequence). With 6 bases clipped from V and 4 bases from J, the junction kept 4 bases outside the gene matches. CDR3 DNA: TGTGCCAGCAGTTTGGACAGGGTCACCGGGGAGCTGTTTTTT. It yields the protein CASSLDRVTGELFF.

The chain carries TRBV6-6 and TRBJ2-5; TRBD2 matches at 7 bases. V shed 5 bases, J shed 5 bases, and the junction held 5 bases outside the gene matches. The CDR3 is made up of 13 amino acids. Germline V gene sequence: CDR1 MNHNY, CDR2 SVGAGI (reference sequence). CDR3 nucleotides: TGTGCCAGCAGTCGAACAGCGGGGGAGACCCAGTACTTC. Residues: CASSRTAGETQYF.

Only one count was recorded for this clonotype. The J gene is TRBJ1-5, the V gene TRBV9; a possible D gene is TRBD1 (5 bases). The CDR3 totals 11 residues. Per the germline V gene, CDR1 is SGDLS and CDR2 is YYNGEE. CDR3 bases: TGTGGGGGCACGAGGAGTCAGCCCCAGCATTTT. It yields the protein CGGTRSQPQHF.

The chain joins TRBV18 to TRBJ2-2; D call uncertain. In germline, CDR1 is KGHSH, CDR2 LQKENI. The V end was cut by 1 base, the J end by 0 bases, with 12 bases between. The CDR3 contains 17 residues. The CDR3 sequence is CASSPQMGYANTGELFF. CDR3 in DNA: TGTGCCAGCTCACCACAGATGGGCTACGCGAACACCGGGGAGCTGTTTTTT.

The chain combines TRBV29-1 with TRBJ1-5; D uncertain. This CDR3 spans 13 amino acids. V gave up 4 bases and J gave up 1 base, with 8 bases separating them. Germline-derived CDR1 and CDR2 are SQVTM and ANQGSEA. The CDR3: CSVADMSNQPQHF. CDR3 DNA: TGCAGCGTTGCAGACATGAGCAATCAGCCCCAGCATTTT.